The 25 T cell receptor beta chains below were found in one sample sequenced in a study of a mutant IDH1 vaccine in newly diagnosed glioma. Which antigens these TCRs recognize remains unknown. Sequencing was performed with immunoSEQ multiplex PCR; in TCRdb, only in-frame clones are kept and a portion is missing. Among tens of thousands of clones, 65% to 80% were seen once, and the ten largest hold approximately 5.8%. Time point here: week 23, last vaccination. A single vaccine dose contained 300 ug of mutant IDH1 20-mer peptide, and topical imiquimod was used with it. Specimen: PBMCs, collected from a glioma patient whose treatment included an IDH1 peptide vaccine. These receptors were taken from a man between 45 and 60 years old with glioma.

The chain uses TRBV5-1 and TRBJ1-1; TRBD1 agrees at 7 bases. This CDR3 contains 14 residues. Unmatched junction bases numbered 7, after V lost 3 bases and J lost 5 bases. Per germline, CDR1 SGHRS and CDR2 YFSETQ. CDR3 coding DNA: TGCGCCAGCAGCTCACCGACAGGGAGTACTGAAGCTTTCTTT. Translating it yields CASSSPTGSTEAFF.

The CDR3, as DNA: TGTGCCAGCAGCTCCGGGGCGGACTACGAGCAGTACTTC. It codes for CASSSGADYEQYF. The chain uses TRBV11-3 and TRBJ2-7, with D perhaps assigned TRBD1 or TRBD2 (5 bases each). Trimming took 4 bases from V and 3 from J, leaving 10 bases between them. This CDR3 spans 13 amino acids. Germline lookup yields CDR1 SGHNT and CDR2 YENEEA.

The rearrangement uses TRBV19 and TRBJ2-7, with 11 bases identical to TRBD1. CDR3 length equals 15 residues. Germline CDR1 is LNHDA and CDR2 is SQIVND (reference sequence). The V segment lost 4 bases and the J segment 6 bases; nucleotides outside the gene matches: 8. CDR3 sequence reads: CASSRNAGTGGEQYF. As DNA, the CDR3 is TGTGCCAGTAGTAGGAATGCCGGGACAGGGGGCGAGCAGTACTTC.

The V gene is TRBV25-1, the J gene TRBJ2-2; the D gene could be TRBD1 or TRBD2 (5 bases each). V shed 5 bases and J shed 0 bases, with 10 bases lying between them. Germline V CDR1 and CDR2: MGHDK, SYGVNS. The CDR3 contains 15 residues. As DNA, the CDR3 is TGTGCCAGCAGTTCTAGCAGGGCGAACACCGGGGAGCTGTTTTTT. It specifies CASSSSRANTGELFF. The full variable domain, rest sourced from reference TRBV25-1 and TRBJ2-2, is EADIYQTPRYLVIGTGKKITLECSQTMGHDKMYWYQQDPGMELHLIHYSYGVNSTEKGDLSSESTVSRIRTEHFPLTLESARPSHTSQYLCASSSSRANTGELFFGEGSRLTVL.

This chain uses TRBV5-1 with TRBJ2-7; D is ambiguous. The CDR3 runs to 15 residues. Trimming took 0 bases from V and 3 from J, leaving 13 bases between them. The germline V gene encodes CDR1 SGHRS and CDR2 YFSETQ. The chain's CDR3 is CASSLEHVSDYEQYF. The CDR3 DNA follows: TGCGCCAGCAGCTTGGAACATGTCTCCGACTACGAGCAGTACTTC.

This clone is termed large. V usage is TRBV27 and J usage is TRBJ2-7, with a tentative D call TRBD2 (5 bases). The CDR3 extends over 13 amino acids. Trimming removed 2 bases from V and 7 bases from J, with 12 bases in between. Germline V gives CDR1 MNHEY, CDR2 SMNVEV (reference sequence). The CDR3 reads CASSLVAPGEQYF. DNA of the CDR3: TGTGCCAGCAGTTTAGTCGCCCCGGGAGAGCAGTACTTC.

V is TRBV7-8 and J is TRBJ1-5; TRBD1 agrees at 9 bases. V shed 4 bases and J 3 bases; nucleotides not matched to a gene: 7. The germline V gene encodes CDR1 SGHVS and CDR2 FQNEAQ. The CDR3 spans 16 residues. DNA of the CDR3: TGTGCCAGCAGCTCACCGACAGGGGGGGACAATCAGCCCCAGCATTTT. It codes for CASSSPTGGDNQPQHF.

The CDR3 DNA follows: TGTGCCAGCAGCGTAGGAGGGGTAGAGGGAGAGACCCAGTACTTC. It is translated as CASSVGGVEGETQYF. V is TRBV9 and J is TRBJ2-5, with D tentatively TRBD1 or TRBD2 (5 bases each). Trimming left V 0 bases short and J 4 bases short, with 13 bases between. The CDR3 sequence is 15 residues long. Germline V lookup: CDR1 SGDLS, CDR2 YYNGEE.

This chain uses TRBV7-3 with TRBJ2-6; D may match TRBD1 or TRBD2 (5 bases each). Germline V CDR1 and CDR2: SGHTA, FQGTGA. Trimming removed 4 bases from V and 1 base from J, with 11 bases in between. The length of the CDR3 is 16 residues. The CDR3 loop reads CASSSQGASGANVLTF. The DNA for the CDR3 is TGTGCCAGCAGCTCCCAGGGAGCTTCTGGGGCCAACGTCCTGACTTTC.

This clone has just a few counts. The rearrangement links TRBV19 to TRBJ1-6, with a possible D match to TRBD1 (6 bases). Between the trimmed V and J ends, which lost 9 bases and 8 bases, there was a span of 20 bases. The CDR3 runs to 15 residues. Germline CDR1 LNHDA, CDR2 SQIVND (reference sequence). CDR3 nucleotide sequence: TGTGCCAGCAACGGACGGCAGGGACACCATTCACCCCTCCACTTT. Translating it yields CASNGRQGHHSPLHF. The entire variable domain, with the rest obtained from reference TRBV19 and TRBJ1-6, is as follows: DGGITQSPKYLFRKEGQNVTLSCEQNLNHDAMYWYRQDPGQGLRLIYYSQIVNDFQKGDIAEGYSVSREKKESFPLTVTSAQKNPTAFYLCASNGRQGHHSPLHFGNGTRLTVT.

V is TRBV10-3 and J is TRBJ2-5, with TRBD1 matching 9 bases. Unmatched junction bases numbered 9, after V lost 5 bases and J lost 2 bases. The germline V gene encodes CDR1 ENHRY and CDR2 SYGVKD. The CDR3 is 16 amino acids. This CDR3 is CAISLDRGPAQETQYF. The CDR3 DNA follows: TGTGCCATCAGTTTGGACAGGGGCCCGGCTCAAGAGACCCAGTACTTC.

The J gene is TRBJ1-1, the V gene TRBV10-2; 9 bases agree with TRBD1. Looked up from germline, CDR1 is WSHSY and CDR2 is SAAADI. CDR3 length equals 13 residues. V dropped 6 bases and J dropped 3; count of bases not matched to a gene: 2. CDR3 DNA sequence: TGCGCCAGCAGAGGGGACAGGGACACTGAAGCTTTCTTT. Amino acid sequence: CASRGDRDTEAFF.

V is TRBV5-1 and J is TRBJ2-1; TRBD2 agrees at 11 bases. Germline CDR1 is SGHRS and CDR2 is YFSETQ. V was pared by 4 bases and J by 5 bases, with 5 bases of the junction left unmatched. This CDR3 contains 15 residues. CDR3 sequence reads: CASSPKGLADNEQFF. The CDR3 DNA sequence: TGCGCCAGCAGCCCCAAGGGACTAGCGGACAATGAGCAGTTCTTC.

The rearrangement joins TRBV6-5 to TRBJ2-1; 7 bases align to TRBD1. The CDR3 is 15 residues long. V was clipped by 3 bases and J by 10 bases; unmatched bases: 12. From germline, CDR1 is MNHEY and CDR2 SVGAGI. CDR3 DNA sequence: TGTGCCAGCAGTTATAACCCAGGGGGAATTCCCGAGCAGTTCTTC. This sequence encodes CASSYNPGGIPEQFF.

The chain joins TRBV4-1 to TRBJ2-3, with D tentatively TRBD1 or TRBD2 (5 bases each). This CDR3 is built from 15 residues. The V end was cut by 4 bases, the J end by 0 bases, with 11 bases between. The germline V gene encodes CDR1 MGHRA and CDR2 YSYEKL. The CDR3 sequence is CASSRGDDSTDTQYF. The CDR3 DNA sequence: TGCGCCAGCAGCCGAGGGGACGATAGCACAGATACGCAGTATTTT.

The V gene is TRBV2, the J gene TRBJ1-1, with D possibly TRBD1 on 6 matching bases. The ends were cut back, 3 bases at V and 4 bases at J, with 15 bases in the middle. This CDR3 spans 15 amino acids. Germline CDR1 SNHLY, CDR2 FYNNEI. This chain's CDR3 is CASSDSLGGGTEAFF. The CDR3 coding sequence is TGTGCCAGCAGTGATTCGTTGGGGGGCGGCACTGAAGCTTTCTTT. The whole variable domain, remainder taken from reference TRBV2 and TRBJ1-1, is EPEVTQTPSHQVTQMGQEVILRCVPISNHLYFYWYRQILGQKVEFLVSFYNNEISEKSEIFDDQFSVERPDGSNFTLKIRSTKLEDSAMYFCASSDSLGGGTEAFFGQGTRLTVV.

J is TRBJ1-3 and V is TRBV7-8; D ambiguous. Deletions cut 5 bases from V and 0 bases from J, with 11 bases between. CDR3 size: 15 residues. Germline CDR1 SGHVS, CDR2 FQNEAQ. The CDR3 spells CASSISLTSGNTIYF. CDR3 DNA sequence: TGTGCCAGCAGCATTTCCCTGACCTCTGGAAACACCATATATTTT. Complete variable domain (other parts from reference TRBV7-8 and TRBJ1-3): GAGVSQSPRYKVAKRGQDVALRCDPISGHVSLFWYQQALGQGPEFLTYFQNEAQLDKSGLPSDRFFAERPEGSVSTLKIQRTQQEDSAVYLCASSISLTSGNTIYFGEGSWLTVV.

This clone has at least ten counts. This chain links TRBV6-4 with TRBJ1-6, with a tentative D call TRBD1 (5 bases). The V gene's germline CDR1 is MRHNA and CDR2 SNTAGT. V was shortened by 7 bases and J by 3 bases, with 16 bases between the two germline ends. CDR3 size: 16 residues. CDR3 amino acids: CASTLGERDYNSPLHF. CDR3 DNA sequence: TGTGCCAGCACTTTAGGGGAGCGGGACTATAATTCACCCCTCCACTTT.

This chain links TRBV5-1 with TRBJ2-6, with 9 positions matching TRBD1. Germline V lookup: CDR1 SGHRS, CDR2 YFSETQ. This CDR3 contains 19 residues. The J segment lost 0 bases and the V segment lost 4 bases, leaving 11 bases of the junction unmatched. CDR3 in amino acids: CASSPGTGFRASGANVLTF. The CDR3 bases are TGCGCCAGCAGCCCGGGGACAGGGTTTAGAGCCTCTGGGGCCAACGTCCTGACTTTC.

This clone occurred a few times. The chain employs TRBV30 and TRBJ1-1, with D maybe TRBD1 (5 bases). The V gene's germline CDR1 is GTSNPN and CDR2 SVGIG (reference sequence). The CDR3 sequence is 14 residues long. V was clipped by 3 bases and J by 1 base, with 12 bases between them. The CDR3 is CAWSRDRGNTEAFF. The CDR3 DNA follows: TGTGCCTGGAGCAGGGACCGGGGGAACACTGAAGCTTTCTTT.

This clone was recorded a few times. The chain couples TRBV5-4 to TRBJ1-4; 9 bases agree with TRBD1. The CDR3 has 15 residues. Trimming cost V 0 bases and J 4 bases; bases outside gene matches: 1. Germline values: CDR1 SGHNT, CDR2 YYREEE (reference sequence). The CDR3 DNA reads TGTGCCAGCAGCTTGGGGGACAGGGATAATGAAAAACTGTTTTTT. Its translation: CASSLGDRDNEKLFF. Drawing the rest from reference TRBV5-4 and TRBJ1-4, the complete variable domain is ETGVTQSPTHLIKTRGQQVTLRCSSQSGHNTVSWYQQALGQGPQFIFQYYREEENGRGNFPPRFSGLQFPNYSSELNVNALELDDSALYLCASSLGDRDNEKLFFGSGTQLSVL.

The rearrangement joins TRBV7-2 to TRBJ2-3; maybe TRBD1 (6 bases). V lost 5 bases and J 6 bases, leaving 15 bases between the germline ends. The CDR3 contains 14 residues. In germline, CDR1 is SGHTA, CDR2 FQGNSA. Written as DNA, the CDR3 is TGTGCCAGCAGCCCCGGGTCTACAGGGGATACGCAGTATTTT. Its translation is CASSPGSTGDTQYF.

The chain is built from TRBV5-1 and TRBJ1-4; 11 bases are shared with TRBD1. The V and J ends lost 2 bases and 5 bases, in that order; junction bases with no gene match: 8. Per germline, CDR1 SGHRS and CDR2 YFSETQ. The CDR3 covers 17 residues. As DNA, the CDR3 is TGCGCCAGCAGCTTTGCCACGGGACAGGGGGGGAATGAAAAACTGTTTTTT. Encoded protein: CASSFATGQGGNEKLFF.

CDR3 residues: CASSTPSNTEAFF. CDR3 nucleotide sequence: TGTGCCAGCAGTACACCCAGCAACACTGAAGCTTTCTTT. The J gene is TRBJ1-1, the V gene TRBV6-6; D ambiguous. Germline CDR1 and CDR2: MNHNY and SVGAGI (reference sequence). V gave up 5 bases and J gave up 2 bases, with 9 bases separating them. The length of the CDR3 is 13 residues.

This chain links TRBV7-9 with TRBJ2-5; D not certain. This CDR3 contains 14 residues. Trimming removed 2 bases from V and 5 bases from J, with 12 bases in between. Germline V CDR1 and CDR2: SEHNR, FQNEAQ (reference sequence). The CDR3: CASSLPGAKETQYF. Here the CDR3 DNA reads TGTGCCAGCAGCTTACCTGGTGCTAAGGAGACCCAGTACTTC.